The clone carrying this T cell receptor beta chain has only a few counts. Its specificity is not known. V lost 5 bases and J lost 1; bases outside the gene matches: 5. This CDR3 comprises 16 residues. Germline CDR1 LNHNV, CDR2 YYDKDF (reference sequence). These data are taken from a study of identical twins. General observations from the study: Potential partial confounding of zero-insertion analyses by invariant MAIT and iNKT cells was noted. The models gave estimates that fell short of the out-of-frame TCR alpha sharing seen in monozygotic twins.

Template switching (which added a universal primer site) was used, and cDNA carried unique molecular identifiers. TCRdb re-analysed the 5' RACE reads in MiXCR, keeping a single row per CDR3 protein. This table has fewer than 650,000 distinct CDR3 sequences, nearly 10% appearing once. These data were likewise used in another study, on yellow fever vaccine responses in identical twins.

The sequenced sample was PBMCs. The chain uses TRBV15 and TRBJ2-2; 9 bases map to TRBD2. This receptor was obtained from a woman aged 18-29 years in good health. The CDR3 region has the DNA TGTGCCACCAGCTCCTGGACTAGCGAGAACACCGGGGAGCTGTTTTTT. Its translation: CATSSWTSENTGELFF. The full variable domain, its missing parts supplied by reference TRBV15 and TRBJ2-2, is DAMVIQNPRYQVTQFGKPVTLSCSQTLNHNVMYWYQQKSSQAPKLLFHYYDKDFNNEADTPDNFQSRRPNTSFCFLDIRSPGLGDTAMYLCATSSWTSENTGELFFGEGSRLTVL.